The source of this TCR beta chain is a study of identical twins. Study results and limitations: Models underestimated out-of-frame TCR alpha sharing in monozygotic twins. Insertions ran lower in abundant cord blood beta clonotypes, though not in memory repertoires.

Every donor was a healthy Caucasian. A word on this clonotype: Antigen unknown.

A universal primer site was added by template switching, and unique molecular identifiers were carried by the cDNA. TCRdb analysed the 5' RACE reads with MiXCR anew, one entry per CDR3 protein. Of 1.5 million or so distinct CDR3 sequences listed, 25% to 35% are singletons. The TCR was taken from a newborn girl in good health. The sample comprised cord blood.

The CDR3 is CSARDSVYGYTF. DNA of the CDR3: TGCAGTGCTAGAGATTCCGTATATGGCTACACCTTC. This chain joins TRBV20-1 and TRBJ1-2; no firm D call. This CDR3 region has 12 residues. V shed 0 bases and J shed 5 bases, with 7 bases lying between them. Germline loops: CDR1 DFQATT, CDR2 SNEGSKA (reference sequence).